A single sample is the source of the 5 T cell receptor beta chains below, sequenced in a study of T cell responses to AZD1222 COVID-19 vaccine (dated by TCRdb to about 2021). The library was obtained by the immunoSEQ multiplex PCR assay. Not all clones reach the TCRdb copy of this immuneACCESS table, which keeps in-frame sequences only. Checked studies attribute under half of the gap to unresolved V genes and leave the rest unexplained. This sample has 95,000 to 150,000 clones in its table, and around 90% of those were observed once. The ten largest make up about 4.3% of the sample. The time point label corresponds to: baseline before first vaccination. The label giving this sample's treatment or condition can be read as: meningococcal conjugate vaccine given as trial control. This material consisted of peripheral blood, taken on day 0 of MenACWY control vaccination. All receptors derive from an adult in good health.

The chain employs TRBV5-1 and TRBJ2-7; D is ambiguous. Germline V gene lookup returns CDR1 SGHRS and CDR2 YFSETQ. V was pared by 3 bases and J by 5 bases, with 27 bases between. This CDR3 spans 18 amino acids. CDR3 loop: CASSSTTATVQPRNEQYF. In DNA form, the CDR3 reads TGCGCCAGCAGCTCGACGACCGCCACTGTTCAGCCGCGCAACGAGCAGTACTTC.

The V call is TRBV29-1, the J call TRBJ2-1; D unresolved. The length of the CDR3 is 14 residues. The germline CDR1 and CDR2 sequences are SQVTM and ANQGSEA. The V and J ends lost 1 base and 0 bases respectively, with 7 bases between them. CDR3 sequence: CSVEVPTSYNEQFF. CDR3 coding DNA: TGCAGCGTTGAAGTCCCCACCTCCTACAATGAGCAGTTCTTC.

V usage is TRBV28 and J usage is TRBJ2-2; D is perhaps TRBD1 or TRBD2 (5 bases each). Per the germline V gene, CDR1 is MDHEN and CDR2 is SYDVKM. The CDR3 runs to 15 residues. Trimming took 8 bases from V and 3 from J, leaving 16 bases between them. The CDR3 DNA sequence: TGTGCCAGCGGTCCCGGGGCGAGGGACACCGGGGAGCTGTTTTTT. Its protein is CASGPGARDTGELFF. The whole variable domain, remainder taken from reference TRBV28 and TRBJ2-2, is DVKVTQSSRYLVKRTGEKVFLECVQDMDHENMFWYRQDPGLGLRLIYFSYDVKMKEKGDIPEGYSVSREKKERFSLILESASTNQTSMYLCASGPGARDTGELFFGEGSRLTVL.

This clone was detected once. This chain uses TRBV12-3 or TRBV12-4 with TRBJ2-1, with D unclear. The CDR3 runs to 13 residues. V shed 4 bases and J shed 10 bases, with 14 bases lying between them. In nucleotides, the CDR3 is TGTGCCAGCAGTTCCACCTGGGTGGGGGAGCAGTTCTTC. Translated: CASSSTWVGEQFF.

The J gene is TRBJ2-6, the V gene TRBV28; the D gene is possibly TRBD1 (5 bases). Trimming took 3 bases from V and 0 from J, leaving 12 bases between them. This CDR3 contains 17 residues. CDR1 is MDHEN, CDR2 SYDVKM, per germline. DNA of the CDR3: TGTGCCAGCAGTTTGTCAGGGTCGGGCTCTGGGGCCAACGTCCTGACTTTC. This gives the protein CASSLSGSGSGANVLTF.